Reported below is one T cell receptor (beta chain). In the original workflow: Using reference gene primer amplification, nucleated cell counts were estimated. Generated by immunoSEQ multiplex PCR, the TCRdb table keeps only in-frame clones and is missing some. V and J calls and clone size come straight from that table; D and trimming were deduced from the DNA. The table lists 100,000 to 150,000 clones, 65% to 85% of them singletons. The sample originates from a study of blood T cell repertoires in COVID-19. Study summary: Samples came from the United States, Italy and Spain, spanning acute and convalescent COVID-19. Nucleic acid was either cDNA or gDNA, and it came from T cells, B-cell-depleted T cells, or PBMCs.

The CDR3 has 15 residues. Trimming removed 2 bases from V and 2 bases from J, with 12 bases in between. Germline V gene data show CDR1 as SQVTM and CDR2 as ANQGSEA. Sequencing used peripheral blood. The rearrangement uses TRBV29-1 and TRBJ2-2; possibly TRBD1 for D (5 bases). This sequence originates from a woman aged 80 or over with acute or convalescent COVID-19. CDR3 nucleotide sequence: TGCAGCGTTGAATTTGGGGCGGTTAACACCGGGGAGCTGTTTTTT. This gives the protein CSVEFGAVNTGELFF.